This T cell receptor (beta chain) was observed in a study of shared clonotypes between healthy human individuals. All donors were healthy HIV-negative adults lacking recent acute infections or vaccinations. A single count supports this clone. Clones were sequenced by immunoSEQ multiplex PCR, and TCRdb holds only the in-frame ones, with some missing. The data hold millions of clones, with 85% to 95% observed a single time. The source of this sequence is a man aged 18 to 29 in good health. Specimen: naive CD4+ T cells sorted from blood. Subset denoted: CD45RA+ positively selected.

The CDR3 sequence is CASSLQLNEQFF. The CDR3 DNA follows: TGTGCCAGCAGCCTACAGCTCAATGAGCAGTTCTTC. The chain carries TRBV7-9 and TRBJ2-1; D ambiguous. The germline CDR1 and CDR2 sequences are SEHNR and FQNEAQ (reference sequence). CDR3 length: 12 amino acids. The V gene lost 5 bases and the J gene lost 6 bases, with 8 bases spanning the gap.